Listed here are 20 T cell receptor beta chains from one sample, sequenced in a study of T cells after posttransplantation cyclophosphamide. Assay used: immunoSEQ multiplex PCR; TCRdb lists only in-frame clones, some missing. The sample includes about 30,000 clones, none of them occurring once. Material for sequencing was PBMCs. The receptors originated from an older woman in good health, CMV-negative, and a related stem cell transplant donor.

This clone was detected many times. The chain carries TRBV28 and TRBJ1-1, with D unresolved. The CDR3 covers 16 residues. Germline CDR1 is MDHEN and CDR2 is SYDVKM. Trimming shortened V by 5 bases and J by 1 base, and 17 bases separated the two germline ends. CDR3 nucleotides: TGTGCCAGCAGTCACAATAGGGTTTCGGAGAACACTGAAGCTTTCTTT. This gives the protein CASSHNRVSENTEAFF.

This clone came up many times. The chain recombines TRBV30 with TRBJ1-1; D is unclear. Trimming removed 2 bases at V and 5 bases at J, with 15 bases between. The germline CDR1 and CDR2 sequences are GTSNPN and SVGIG (reference sequence). The CDR3 sequence is 14 residues long. The DNA of the CDR3 is TGTGCCTGGAGTCGGGGTTCCCTTGGGACTGAAGCTTTCTTT. This gives the protein CAWSRGSLGTEAFF.

This clone appeared many times. Here the CDR3 DNA reads TGTGCCAGCAGAGGGGGGGATCGCGAGCAGTACTTC. Translated: CASRGGDREQYF. The chain uses TRBV12-3 or TRBV12-4 and TRBJ2-7, with TRBD2 as a possible D gene (7 bases). This CDR3 has 12 amino acids. Deletions cut 6 bases from V and 6 bases from J, with 12 bases between.

This clone was detected many times. This sequence joins TRBV7-9 and TRBJ2-1, with 12 bases lining up with TRBD2. There are 15 residues in the CDR3. J was trimmed by 8 bases and V by 5 bases; bases with no gene match: 7. The germline V gene encodes CDR1 SEHNR and CDR2 FQNEAQ (reference sequence). The CDR3 coding sequence is TGTGCCAGCAGCAAGACTAGCGGGAGAAGGGATGAGCAGTTCTTC. It translates to CASSKTSGRRDEQFF.

The chain employs TRBV6-6 and TRBJ2-5; a weak D match, TRBD1 (6 bases). Trimming removed 5 bases at V and 1 base at J, with 8 bases between. The germline V gene has CDR1 MNHNY and CDR2 SVGAGI (reference sequence). CDR3 length equals 13 residues. The CDR3 here is CASSRQVQETQYF. CDR3 sequence (DNA): TGTGCCAGCAGTCGACAGGTCCAAGAGACCCAGTACTTC.

This clone has at least ten counts. The chain joins TRBV28 to TRBJ2-3, with D possibly matching TRBD2 (6 bases). CDR1 and CDR2 from the germline V gene are MDHEN and SYDVKM. Trimming shortened V by 8 bases and J by 3 bases, and 15 bases separated the two germline ends. This CDR3 comprises 14 residues. The CDR3 DNA reads TGTGCCAGCGGGCTTGGCGGGAAGACAGATACGCAGTATTTT. Translating it yields CASGLGGKTDTQYF.

This clone showed up many times. The genes are TRBV24-1 and TRBJ2-1, with 10 bases identical to TRBD1. CDR1 and CDR2 from the germline V gene are KGHDR and SFDVKD. With 2 bases clipped from V and 8 bases from J, the junction kept 8 bases outside the gene matches. This CDR3 has 16 amino acids. This CDR3 is CATSDSRQGAPDEQFF. CDR3 in DNA: TGTGCCACCAGTGATTCTCGACAGGGGGCGCCTGATGAGCAGTTCTTC.

This clone has ten or more counts. This sequence joins TRBV14 and TRBJ2-3, with 10 bases aligning to TRBD2. Unmatched junction bases numbered 4, after V lost 3 bases and J lost 7 bases. Germline V gene data show CDR1 as SGHDN and CDR2 as FVKESK. The CDR3 runs 14 residues. The CDR3 protein is CASSQASGGHTQYF. The DNA of the CDR3 is TGTGCCAGCAGCCAGGCTAGCGGGGGTCATACGCAGTATTTT.

This clone was seen at least ten times. V and J are TRBV7-2 and TRBJ1-1; TRBD1 agrees at 7 bases. J gave up 0 bases and V 7 bases, and 20 bases lay outside the gene matches. The CDR3 runs to 19 residues. Looked up from germline, CDR1 is SGHTA and CDR2 is FQGNSA. CDR3 DNA sequence: TGTGCCAGCACCGACCTTCTGCGGAAGGACAGGTTCATGAACACTGAAGCTTTCTTT. Translated: CASTDLLRKDRFMNTEAFF.

This clone was recorded many times. The genes are TRBV28 and TRBJ2-7; 11 bases line up with TRBD1. V shed 4 bases, J shed 7 bases, and the junction held 9 bases outside the gene matches. Germline CDR1 MDHEN, CDR2 SYDVKM. The CDR3 consists of 15 residues. The CDR3 nucleotides are TGTGCCAGCAGTTCACCGGGACAGGGGGTAGGGGAGCAGTACTTC. As protein: CASSSPGQGVGEQYF. The full variable domain, completed using reference TRBV28 and TRBJ2-7, is DVKVTQSSRYLVKRTGEKVFLECVQDMDHENMFWYRQDPGLGLRLIYFSYDVKMKEKGDIPEGYSVSREKKERFSLILESASTNQTSMYLCASSSPGQGVGEQYFGPGTRLTVT.

There are many counts of this clone. V usage is TRBV5-1 and J usage is TRBJ2-2; D is unresolved. Germline V gene lookup returns CDR1 SGHRS and CDR2 YFSETQ. The CDR3 spans 15 residues. The V gene lost 1 base and the J gene lost 4 bases, with 11 bases spanning the gap. This CDR3 reads CASSLIITSTGELFF. For the CDR3, the DNA is TGCGCCAGCAGCTTGATTATAACTTCCACCGGGGAGCTGTTTTTT.

In this sample, this clone turned up many times. V usage is TRBV5-1 and J usage is TRBJ2-3; D remains unclear. V was shortened by 1 base and J by 0 bases, with 6 bases between the two germline ends. From germline, CDR1 is SGHRS and CDR2 YFSETQ. There are 14 residues in the CDR3. The CDR3 loop is CASSLSQSTDTQYF. CDR3 in DNA: TGCGCCAGCAGCTTGTCACAGAGCACAGATACGCAGTATTTT.

The table lists this clone with many counts. Written as DNA, the CDR3 is TGTGCCAGCAAGCTACTAGCGGGGGACACCGGGGAGCTGTTTTTT. This translates into CASKLLAGDTGELFF. The V and J genes are TRBV2 and TRBJ2-2; 11 bases line up with TRBD2. Germline V gene sequence: CDR1 SNHLY, CDR2 FYNNEI. The CDR3 extends over 15 amino acids. J lost 3 bases, V lost 7 bases, and 4 bases had no gene match.

This clone was seen ten or more times. The chain carries TRBV27 and TRBJ2-1, with 10 bases identical to TRBD2. This CDR3 region has 14 residues. CDR1 MNHEY and CDR2 SMNVEV come from the germline V gene (reference sequence). Trimming cost V 5 bases and J 4 bases; bases outside gene matches: 2. The CDR3 loop reads CASSIAGGYNEQFF. In DNA form, the CDR3 reads TGTGCCAGCAGTATAGCGGGAGGTTACAATGAGCAGTTCTTC.

This clone has a count of ten or more. The chain combines TRBV6-1 with TRBJ2-7; 7 bases align to TRBD1. With 10 bases clipped from V and 3 bases from J, the junction kept 15 bases outside the gene matches. The CDR3 length is 15 residues. Germline V gives CDR1 MNHNS, CDR2 SASEGT. CDR3 region: CATGEGRQGLYEQYF. In DNA, the CDR3 is TGTGCCACAGGTGAAGGGAGACAGGGCCTCTACGAGCAGTACTTC.

This clone occurred many times. The rearrangement uses TRBV19 and TRBJ1-4; weak D call: TRBD1 (6 bases). The V gene lost 5 bases and the J gene lost 4 bases, with 14 bases spanning the gap. The germline gives CDR1 LNHDA, CDR2 SQIVND (reference sequence). The CDR3 contains 15 residues. In DNA, the CDR3 is TGTGCCAGTAGTTTCGCAGGACAGTATAATGAAAAACTGTTTTTT. This codes for CASSFAGQYNEKLFF.

This clone was picked up many times. The V call is TRBV11-3, the J call TRBJ1-1; possible D gene TRBD1, 5 bases. CDR3 size: 13 residues. V dropped 8 bases and J dropped 1 base, with 11 bases sitting between them. Looked up from germline, CDR1 is SGHNT and CDR2 is YENEEA. CDR3 sequence (DNA): TGTGCCAGCTCACAACAGGCGAACACTGAAGCTTTCTTT. The encoded protein is CASSQQANTEAFF.

The genes are TRBV28 and TRBJ2-1; D possibly corresponds to TRBD2 (6 bases). Trimming took 6 bases from V and 9 from J, leaving 21 bases between them. The CDR3 totals 15 residues. Looked up from germline, CDR1 is MDHEN and CDR2 is SYDVKM. The chain's CDR3 is CASSTIAEKVGEQFF. The CDR3 DNA reads TGTGCCAGCAGCACCATAGCGGAAAAAGTGGGTGAGCAGTTCTTC.

The chain joins TRBV9 to TRBJ2-2; D gene unclear. Trimming took 1 base from V and 3 from J, leaving 10 bases between them. CDR1 SGDLS and CDR2 YYNGEE come from the germline V gene. This CDR3 region has 15 residues. Written as DNA, the CDR3 is TGTGCCAGCAGCGTATCTGACTCCCACACCGGGGAGCTGTTTTTT. Its translation: CASSVSDSHTGELFF.

This clone showed up many times. The CDR3: CASSSRDPRGEQYF. CDR3 coding DNA: TGTGCCAGCAGCTCCCGGGACCCCCGGGGGGAGCAGTACTTC. The V gene is TRBV7-8, the J gene TRBJ2-7; the D gene is possibly TRBD2 (6 bases). Germline assignment: CDR1 SGHVS and CDR2 FQNEAQ. This CDR3 region has 14 residues. Trimming cost V 4 bases and J 7 bases, with 17 bases left between them.